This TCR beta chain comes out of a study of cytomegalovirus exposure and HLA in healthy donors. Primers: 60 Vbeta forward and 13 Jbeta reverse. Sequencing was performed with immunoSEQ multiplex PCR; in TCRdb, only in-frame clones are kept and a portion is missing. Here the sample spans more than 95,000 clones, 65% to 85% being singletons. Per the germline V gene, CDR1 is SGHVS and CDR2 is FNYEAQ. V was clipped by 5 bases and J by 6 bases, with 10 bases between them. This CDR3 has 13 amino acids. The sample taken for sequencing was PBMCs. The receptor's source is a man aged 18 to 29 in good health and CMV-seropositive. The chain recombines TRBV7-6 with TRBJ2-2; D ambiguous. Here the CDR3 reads CASSRTSAGELFF. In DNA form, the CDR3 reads TGTGCCAGCAGCCGAACGAGCGCCGGGGAGCTGTTTTTT.